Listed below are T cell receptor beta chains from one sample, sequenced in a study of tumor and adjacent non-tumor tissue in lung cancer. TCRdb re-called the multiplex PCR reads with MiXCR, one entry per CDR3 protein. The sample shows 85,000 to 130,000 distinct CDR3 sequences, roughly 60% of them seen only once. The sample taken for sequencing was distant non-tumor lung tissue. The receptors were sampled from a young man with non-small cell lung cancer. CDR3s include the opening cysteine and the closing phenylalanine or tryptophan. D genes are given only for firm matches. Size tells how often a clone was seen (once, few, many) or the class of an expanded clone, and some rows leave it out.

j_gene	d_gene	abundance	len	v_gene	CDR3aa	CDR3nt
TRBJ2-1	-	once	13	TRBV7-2	CASITGSYNEQFF	TGTGCCAGCATCACGGGGTCCTACAATGAGCAGTTCTTC
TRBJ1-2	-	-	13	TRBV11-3	CPGSDRGPYGYTF	TGTCCCGGCAGCGATCGGGGCCCCTATGGCTACACCTTC
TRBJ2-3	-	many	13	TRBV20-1	CSARGDSTDTQYF	TGCAGTGCTAGAGGGGACAGCACAGATACGCAGTATTTT
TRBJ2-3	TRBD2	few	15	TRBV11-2	CARSLLAGGQGTQYF	TGTGCCAGAAGCTTACTAGCGGGGGGGCAAGGTACGCAGTATTTT
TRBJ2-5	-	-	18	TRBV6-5	CASSYSSLPSGAGGTQHF	TGTGCCAGCAGTTACTCCTCACTCCCCTCAGGGGCCGGGGGGACCCAGCACTTC
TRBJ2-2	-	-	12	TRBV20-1	CSARGAPGSCVF	TGCAGTGCACGGGGGGCACCGGGGAGCTGTGTTTTT
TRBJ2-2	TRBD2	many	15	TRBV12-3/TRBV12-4	CASSILAGGTGELFF	TGTGCCAGCAGCATACTAGCGGGAGGGACCGGGGAGCTGTTTTTT
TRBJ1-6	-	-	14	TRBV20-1	CSASGTGGSLSLHF	TGCAGTGCTAGTGGGACGGGGGGGAGTTTATCCCTCCACTTT
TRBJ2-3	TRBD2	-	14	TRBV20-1	CSAREAGGKWEQCF	TGCAGTGCTAGGGAGGCGGGGGGAAAGTGGGAGCAGTGTTTT
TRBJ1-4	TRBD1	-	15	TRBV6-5	CASSSTTGPNEKLFF	TGTGCCAGCAGTTCTACGACAGGGCCTAATGAAAAATTGTTTTTT
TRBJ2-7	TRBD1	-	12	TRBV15	CATSKQGYEQYF	TGTGCCACCAGCAAACAGGGGTACGAGCAGTACTTC
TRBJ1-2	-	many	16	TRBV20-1	CSVIPLSGLRNYGYTF	TGCAGTGTTATCCCCCTCAGTGGGCTCCGGAACTATGGCTACACCTTC
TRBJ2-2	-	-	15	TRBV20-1	CSASAQGANTGGLFF	TGCAGTGCTAGTGCGCAAGGGGCGAACACCGGGGGGCTGTTTTTT
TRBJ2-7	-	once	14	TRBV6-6	CASTYSGLSYEQYF	TGTGCCAGCACTTACTCGGGTCTCTCCTACGAGCAGTACTTC
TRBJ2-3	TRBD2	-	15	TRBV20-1	CNARGTGGPADTQYF	TGCAATGCTAGAGGTACGGGAGGACCGGCGGATACGCAGTATTTT
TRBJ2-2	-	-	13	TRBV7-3	CASRGPNTGELFF	TGTGCCAGCAGGGGCCCGAACACCGGGGAGCTGTTTTTT
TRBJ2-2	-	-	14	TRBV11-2	CASSLDLMAGELFF	TGTGCCAGCAGCTTAGATTTAATGGCCGGGGAGCTGTTTTTT
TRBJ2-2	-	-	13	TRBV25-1	CASSEGDTGEPFF	TGTGCTAGCAGTGAGGGAGACACCGGGGAGCCGTTTTTT
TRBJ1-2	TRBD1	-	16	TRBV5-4	CASSETGKHAYYGYTF	TGTGCCAGCAGCGAGACAGGGAAGCACGCTTACTATGGCTACACCTTC
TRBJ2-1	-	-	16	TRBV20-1	CSTQTNGRSTYNEQFF	TGCAGTACCCAGACTAACGGCAGGTCAACCTACAATGAGCAGTTCTTC
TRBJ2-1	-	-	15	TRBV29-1	CSVEVPAGPYYEQFF	TGCAGCGTAGAAGTGCCTGCGGGGCCCTACTATGAGCAGTTCTTC
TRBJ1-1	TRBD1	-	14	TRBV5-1	CASSSRTGYTEALF	TGCGCCAGCAGCTCGCGGACAGGCTACACTGAAGCTCTCTTT
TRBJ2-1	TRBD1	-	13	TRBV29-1	CSVEGTDYIEQSF	TGCAGCGTTGAGGGGACAGACTACATTGAGCAGTCCTTC
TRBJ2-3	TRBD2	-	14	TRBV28	CASNYGGKADTQYF	TGTGCTAGCAACTACGGGGGGAAGGCAGATACGCAGTATTTT
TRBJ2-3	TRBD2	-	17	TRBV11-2	CASSLKPSGGTDDTQYF	TGTGCCAGCAGCTTAAAACCAAGCGGGGGTACGGATGATACGCAGTATTTT
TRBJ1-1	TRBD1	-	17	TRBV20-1	CSARASGTDYMNTETFF	TGCAGTGCTAGAGCGTCCGGGACAGATTACATGAATACTGAAACTTTCTTT
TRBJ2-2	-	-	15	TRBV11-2	CASSLEAMAIGELFF	TGTGCCAGCAGCTTAGAGGCGATGGCAATCGGGGAGCTGTTTTTT
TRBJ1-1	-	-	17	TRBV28	CASSSTDGGPQNTEAFF	TGTGCCAGCAGTTCGACTGACGGGGGGCCCCAGAACACTGAAGCTTTCTTT
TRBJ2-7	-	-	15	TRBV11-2	CASSPRTAASYERYF	TGTGCCAGCAGCCCCCGAACAGCGGCTTCCTACGAGCGGTACTTC
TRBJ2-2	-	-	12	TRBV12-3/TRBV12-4	CVSSSGAGELFF	TGTGTCAGCTCCTCGGGCGCCGGGGAGCTGTTTTTT
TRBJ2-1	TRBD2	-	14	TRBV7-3	CASSPGLASNEQFF	TGTGCCAGCAGCCCGGGACTAGCGAGCAATGAGCAGTTCTTC
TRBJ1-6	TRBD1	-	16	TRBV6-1	CASSYEAGGLNSLLHF	TGTGCCAGCAGTTACGAGGCAGGGGGACTTAACTCACTCCTCCACTTT
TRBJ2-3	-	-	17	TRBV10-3	CTIREAVWGFSTDTQYF	TGTACCATCAGAGAAGCGGTATGGGGTTTTAGCACAGATACGCAGTATTTT
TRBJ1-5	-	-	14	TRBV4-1	CTSRATGSNQPQHF	TGCACCAGCAGAGCTACAGGGAGCAATCAGCCCCAGCATTTT
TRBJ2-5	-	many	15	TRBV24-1	CATSDLLGDVETQYF	TGTGCCACCAGTGATTTACTGGGAGATGTGGAGACCCAGTACTTC
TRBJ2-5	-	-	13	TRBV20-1	CSAGEGLAWTQYF	TGCAGCGCTGGAGAGGGACTTGCGTGGACCCAGTATTTC
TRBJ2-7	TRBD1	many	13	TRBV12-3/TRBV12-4	CASSKGQAYEQYF	TGTGCCAGCAGCAAAGGACAGGCCTACGAGCAGTACTTC
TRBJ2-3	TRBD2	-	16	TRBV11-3	CASSPKGVAGEDTQYF	TGTGCCAGCAGCCCCAAGGGAGTAGCGGGAGAAGATACCCAGTATTTT
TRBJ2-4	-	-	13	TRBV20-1	CSVPDGGKNIQYF	TGCAGCGTTCCCGACGGGGGTAAAAACATTCAGTACTTC
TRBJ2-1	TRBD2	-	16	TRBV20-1	CSALDTLISGGGEQFF	TGCAGTGCTTTAGATACGCTGATTAGCGGGGGAGGAGAGCAGTTCTTC
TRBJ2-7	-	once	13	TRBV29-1	CSVEDWQVLEQYF	TGCAGCGTTGAAGATTGGCAGGTGTTAGAGCAGTACTTC
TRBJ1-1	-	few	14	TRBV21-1	CTTDRDRENTEAFF	TGTACCACAGACCGGGACAGGGAGAACACTGAAGCTTTCTTT
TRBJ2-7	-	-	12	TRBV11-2	CASSSSGYEQYF	TGTGCCAGCAGCTCAAGCGGGTACGAGCAGTACTTC
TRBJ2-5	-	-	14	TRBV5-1	CASFGGTGQETQYF	TGCGCCAGCTTCGGGGGGACAGGCCAAGAGACCCAGTACTTC
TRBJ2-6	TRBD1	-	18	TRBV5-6	CASSPLTGQSSGANVPAF	TGTGCCAGCAGCCCATTGACAGGGCAGAGCTCTGGGGCCAACGTCCCGGCTTTC
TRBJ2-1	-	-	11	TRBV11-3	CASNLSGEQSF	TGTGCCAGCAACTTAAGTGGTGAGCAGTCCTTC
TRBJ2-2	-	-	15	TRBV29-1	CSVEGAYSNTGELSF	TGCAGCGTTGAAGGGGCGTATTCGAACACCGGGGAGCTGTCTTTT
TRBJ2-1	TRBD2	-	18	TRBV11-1	CANSLTWRRLAGSNEQLF	TGTGCCAACAGCTTAACCTGGCGGCGGCTAGCGGGGTCCAATGAGCAGCTTTTC
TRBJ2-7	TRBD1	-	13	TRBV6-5	CASSPDRTYEQYF	TGTGCCAGCAGTCCGGACAGGACTTACGAACAGTACTTC
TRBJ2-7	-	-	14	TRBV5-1	CASSLGGAWDEQYF	TGCGCCAGCAGCTTGGGTGGGGCCTGGGACGAGCAGTACTTC
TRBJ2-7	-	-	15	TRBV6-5	CASSYRRGGSYEPYF	TGTGCCAGCAGTTACCGAAGGGGAGGCTCCTACGAGCCGTACTTC
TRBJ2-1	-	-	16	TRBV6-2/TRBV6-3	CASSREGGGPYNEDFF	TGTGCCAGCAGTAGGGAAGGCGGGGGCCCCTACAATGAGGACTTCTTC
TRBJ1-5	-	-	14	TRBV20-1	CNVATPGGTDTQHF	TGCAATGTCGCCACTCCGGGGGGCACAGATACGCAGCATTTT
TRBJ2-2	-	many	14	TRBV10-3	CAISAGGNTGELFF	TGTGCCATCAGTGCCGGGGGTAATACCGGGGAGCTGTTTTTT
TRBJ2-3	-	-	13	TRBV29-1	CSVDLGSTDTRYF	TGCAGTGTTGATTTAGGGAGCACAGATACGCGGTATTTT
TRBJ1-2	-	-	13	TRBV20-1	CSVRAMGAGGYTF	TGCAGTGTTAGAGCGATGGGGGCTGGAGGCTACACCTTC
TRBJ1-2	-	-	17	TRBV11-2	CASSLGWRTREGYGYTF	TGTGCTAGCAGCTTAGGTTGGCGGACAAGGGAAGGCTATGGCTACACCTTC
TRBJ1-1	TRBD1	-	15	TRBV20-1	CSVRRQGSAGTEAFF	TGCAGTGTTAGAAGACAGGGGTCAGCAGGCACTGAAGCCTTCTTT
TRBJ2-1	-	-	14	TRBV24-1	CATSDPARYTEQFF	TGTGCCACCAGTGACCCAGCCCGGTATACGGAGCAGTTCTTC